This T cell receptor beta chain is from a study of T-cell memory formation after mild COVID-19. In the study overall: TCR clusters largely stayed donor specific. Study results and limitations: Second-wave clones peaking on day 37 lacked confirmed SARS-CoV-2 specificity. Clones shrinking between day 15 and 85 showed a balanced CD4/CD8 split, and those that grew later tilted toward CD4+.

The germline V gene encodes CDR1 SEHNR and CDR2 FQNEAQ (reference sequence). The CDR3 spans 14 residues. V was cut by 6 bases and J by 5 bases, with 17 bases left in between. TCRdb re-called the 5' RACE reads with MiXCR, one entry per CDR3 protein. This sample has under 300,000 distinct CDR3 sequences, with approximately 19% found just once. This clonotype was seen at least ten times. Its antigen is undetermined. The receptor comes from a man between 18 and 35 years old who had mild COVID-19 (a few samples of this study predate the infection). Cell type and time point are not known. The V and J genes are TRBV7-9 and TRBJ2-7; weak D call: TRBD1 (7 bases). Sequencing was done on a sample of PBMCs or a T cell subset sorted from them (not recorded which). The CDR3 loop is CASSFTGGGHEQYF. CDR3 nucleotides: TGTGCCAGCAGTTTTACAGGAGGGGGCCACGAGCAGTACTTC.